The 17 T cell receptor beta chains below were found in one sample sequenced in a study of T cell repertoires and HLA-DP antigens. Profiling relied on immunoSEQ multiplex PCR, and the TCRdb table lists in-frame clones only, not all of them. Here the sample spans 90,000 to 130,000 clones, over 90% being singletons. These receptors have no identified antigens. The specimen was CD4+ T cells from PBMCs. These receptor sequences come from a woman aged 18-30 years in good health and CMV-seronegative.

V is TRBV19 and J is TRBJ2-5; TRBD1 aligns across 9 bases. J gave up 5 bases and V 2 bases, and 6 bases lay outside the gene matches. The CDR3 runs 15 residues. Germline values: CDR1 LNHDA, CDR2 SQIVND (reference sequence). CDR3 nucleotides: TGTGCCAGTAGTATATGGGGACAGGGTCAGGAGACCCAGTACTTC. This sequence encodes CASSIWGQGQETQYF.

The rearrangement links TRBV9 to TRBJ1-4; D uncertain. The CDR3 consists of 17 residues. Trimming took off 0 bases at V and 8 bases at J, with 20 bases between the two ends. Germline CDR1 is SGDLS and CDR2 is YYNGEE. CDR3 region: CASSVGSGPAVGEKLFF. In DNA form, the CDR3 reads TGTGCCAGCAGCGTAGGTTCCGGGCCGGCGGTAGGAGAAAAACTGTTTTTT.

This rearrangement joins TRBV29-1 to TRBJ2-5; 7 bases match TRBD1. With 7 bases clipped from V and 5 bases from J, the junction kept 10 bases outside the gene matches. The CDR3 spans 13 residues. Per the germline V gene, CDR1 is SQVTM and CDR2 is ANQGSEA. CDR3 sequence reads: CSALQGSGETQYF. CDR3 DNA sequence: TGCAGCGCCCTACAGGGGTCGGGGGAGACCCAGTACTTC.

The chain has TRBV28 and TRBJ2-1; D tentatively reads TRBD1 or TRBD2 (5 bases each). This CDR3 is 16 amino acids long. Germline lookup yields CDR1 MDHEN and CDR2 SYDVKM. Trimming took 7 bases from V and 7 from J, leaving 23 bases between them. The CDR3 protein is CASIGALGQGKNEQFF. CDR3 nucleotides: TGTGCCAGCATCGGGGCCCTCGGTCAGGGCAAGAATGAGCAGTTCTTC.

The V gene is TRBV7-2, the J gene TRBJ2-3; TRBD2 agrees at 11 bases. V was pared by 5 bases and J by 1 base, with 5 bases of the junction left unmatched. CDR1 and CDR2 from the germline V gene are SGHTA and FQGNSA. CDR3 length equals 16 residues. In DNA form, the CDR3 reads TGTGCCAGCAGCATTTTACTAGCGGGGGGCACAGATACGCAGTATTTT. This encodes CASSILLAGGTDTQYF. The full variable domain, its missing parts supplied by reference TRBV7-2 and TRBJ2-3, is GAGVSQSPSNKVTEKGKDVELRCDPISGHTALYWYRQSLGQGLEFLIYFQGNSAPDKSGLPSDRFSAERTGGSVSTLTIQRTQQEDSAVYLCASSILLAGGTDTQYFGPGTRLTVL.

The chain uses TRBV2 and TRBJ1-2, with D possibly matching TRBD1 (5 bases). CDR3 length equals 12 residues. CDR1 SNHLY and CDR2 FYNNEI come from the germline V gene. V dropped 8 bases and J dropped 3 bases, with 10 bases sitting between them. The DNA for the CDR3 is TGTGCCAGCCGCACGACAGACTATGGCTACACCTTC. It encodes CASRTTDYGYTF.

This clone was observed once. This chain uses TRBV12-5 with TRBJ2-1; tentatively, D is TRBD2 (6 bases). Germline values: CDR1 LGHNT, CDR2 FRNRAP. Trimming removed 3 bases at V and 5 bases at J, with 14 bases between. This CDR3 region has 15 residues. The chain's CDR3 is CASGLSSGGNNEQFF. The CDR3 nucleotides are TGTGCTAGTGGTTTAAGTAGCGGAGGGAACAATGAGCAGTTCTTC.

This CDR3 reads CASSLASRGIVYGYTF. The DNA of the CDR3 is TGTGCCAGCAGCTTAGCGTCCCGGGGGATAGTGTATGGCTACACCTTC. The gene calls are TRBV7-2 and TRBJ1-2; possibly TRBD1 for D (5 bases). V lost 0 bases to trimming and J lost 5 bases, with 16 bases between them. CDR1 and CDR2 (germline): SGHTA, FQGNSA. The length of the CDR3 is 16 residues.

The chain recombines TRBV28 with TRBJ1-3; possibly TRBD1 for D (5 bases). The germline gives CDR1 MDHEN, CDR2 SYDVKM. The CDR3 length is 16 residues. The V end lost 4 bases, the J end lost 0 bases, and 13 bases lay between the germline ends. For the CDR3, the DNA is TGTGCCAGCAGTTCCCAAGGGGTAAACTCTGGAAACACCATATATTTT. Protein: CASSSQGVNSGNTIYF.

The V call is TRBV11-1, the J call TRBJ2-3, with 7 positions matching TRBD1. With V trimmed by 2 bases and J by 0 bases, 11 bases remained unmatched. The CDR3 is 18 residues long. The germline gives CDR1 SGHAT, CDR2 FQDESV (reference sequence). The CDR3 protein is CASSLPYRGGYSTDTQYF. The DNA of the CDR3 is TGTGCCAGCAGCTTACCCTACAGGGGTGGTTATAGCACAGATACGCAGTATTTT.

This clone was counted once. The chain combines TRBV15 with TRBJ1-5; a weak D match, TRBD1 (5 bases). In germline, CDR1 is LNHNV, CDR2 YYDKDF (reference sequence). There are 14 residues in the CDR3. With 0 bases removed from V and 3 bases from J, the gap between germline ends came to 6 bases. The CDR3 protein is CATSRDRANQPQHF. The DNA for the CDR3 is TGTGCCACCAGCAGAGACAGGGCCAATCAGCCCCAGCATTTT.

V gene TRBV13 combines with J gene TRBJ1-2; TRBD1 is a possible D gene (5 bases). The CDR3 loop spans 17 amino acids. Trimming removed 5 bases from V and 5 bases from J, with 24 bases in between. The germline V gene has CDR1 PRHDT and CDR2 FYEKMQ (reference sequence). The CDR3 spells CASSLSLGPRSLYGYTF. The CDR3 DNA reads TGTGCCAGCAGCCTCTCCTTGGGACCGCGCTCCCTTTATGGCTACACCTTC.

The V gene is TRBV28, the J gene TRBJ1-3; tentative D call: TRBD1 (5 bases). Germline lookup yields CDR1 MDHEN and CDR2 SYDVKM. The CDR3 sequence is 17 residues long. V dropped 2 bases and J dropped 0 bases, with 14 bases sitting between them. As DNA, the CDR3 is TGTGCCAGCAGTTTAGGAGGTCAGGGCAGCTCTGGAAACACCATATATTTT. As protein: CASSLGGQGSSGNTIYF.

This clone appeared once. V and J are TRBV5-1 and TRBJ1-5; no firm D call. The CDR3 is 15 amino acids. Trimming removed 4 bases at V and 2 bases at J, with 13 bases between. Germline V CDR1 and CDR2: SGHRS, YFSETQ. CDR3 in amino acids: CASSLDPRGNQPQHF. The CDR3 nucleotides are TGCGCCAGCAGCCTGGACCCACGGGGCAATCAGCCCCAGCATTTT.

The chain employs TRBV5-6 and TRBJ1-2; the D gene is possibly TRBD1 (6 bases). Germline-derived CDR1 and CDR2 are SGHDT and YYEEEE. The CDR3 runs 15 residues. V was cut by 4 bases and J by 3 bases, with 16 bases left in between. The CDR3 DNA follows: TGTGCCAGCAGCCCGTCGGACAGAACGGACTATGGCTACACCTTC. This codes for CASSPSDRTDYGYTF.

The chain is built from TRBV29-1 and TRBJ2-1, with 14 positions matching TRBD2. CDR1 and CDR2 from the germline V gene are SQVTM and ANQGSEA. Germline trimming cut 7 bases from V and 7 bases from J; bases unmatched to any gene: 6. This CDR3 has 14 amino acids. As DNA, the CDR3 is TGCAGCGCCCGACTAGCGGGGGGGGCAAATGAGCAGTTCTTC. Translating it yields CSARLAGGANEQFF.

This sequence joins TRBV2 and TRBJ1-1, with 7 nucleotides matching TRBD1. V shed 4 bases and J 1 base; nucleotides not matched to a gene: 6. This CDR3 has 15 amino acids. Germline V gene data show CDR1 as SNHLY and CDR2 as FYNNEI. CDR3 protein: CASSVTGTANTEAFF. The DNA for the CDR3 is TGTGCCAGCAGTGTTACCGGGACAGCGAACACTGAAGCTTTCTTT. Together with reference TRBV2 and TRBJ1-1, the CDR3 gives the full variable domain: EPEVTQTPSHQVTQMGQEVILRCVPISNHLYFYWYRQILGQKVEFLVSFYNNEISEKSEIFDDQFSVERPDGSNFTLKIRSTKLEDSAMYFCASSVTGTANTEAFFGQGTRLTVV.